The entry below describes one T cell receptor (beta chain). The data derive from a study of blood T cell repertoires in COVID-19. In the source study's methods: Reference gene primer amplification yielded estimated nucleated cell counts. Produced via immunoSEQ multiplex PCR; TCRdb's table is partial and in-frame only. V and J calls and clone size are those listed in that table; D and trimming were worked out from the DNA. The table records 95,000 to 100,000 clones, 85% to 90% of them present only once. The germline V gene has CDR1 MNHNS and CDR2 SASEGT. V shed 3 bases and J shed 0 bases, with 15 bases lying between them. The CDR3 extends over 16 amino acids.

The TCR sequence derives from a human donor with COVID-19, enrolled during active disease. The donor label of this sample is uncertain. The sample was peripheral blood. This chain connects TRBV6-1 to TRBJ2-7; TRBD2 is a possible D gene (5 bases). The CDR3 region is CASSDRGGFNSYEQYF. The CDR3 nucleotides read TGTGCCAGCAGTGACCGTGGCGGGTTCAACTCCTACGAGCAGTACTTC.